This T cell receptor (beta chain) is drawn from a study of shared clonotypes between healthy human individuals. The study, taken as a whole, reports: Of the naive CD4 clonotypes, around 5.2% were shared across a handful of donors. Generation probability values for non-shared clonotypes were lower than those for clonotypes shared by all four donors. Rarefaction revealed incomplete sorted-subset sequencing despite large depth.

This CDR3 spans 17 amino acids. The germline gives CDR1 MDHEN, CDR2 SYDVKM. J lost 3 bases, V lost 2 bases, and 9 bases had no gene match. Here immunoSEQ multiplex PCR was the method, and the copy in TCRdb shows in-frame clones only, minus some. This table holds 2 million or so clones, about 95% found once. About this clone itself: Antigen: not known.

In the naive CD8 group, cells lacked CD45RO and were positively selected for CCR7, so terminally differentiated effector memory CD45RA+ cells were left out. The rearrangement links TRBV28 to TRBJ1-1; 10 nucleotides align to TRBD1. The receptor comes from a man in his late teens or twenties in good health. The specimen sequenced was naive CD8+ T cells sorted from blood. The CDR3 nucleotides are TGTGCCAGCAGTTTAATGGGGACAGGGGCAGGGGACACTGAAGCTTTCTTT. Translation: CASSLMGTGAGDTEAFF. Using reference TRBV28 and TRBJ1-1 for the parts outside the CDR3, the full variable domain is DVKVTQSSRYLVKRTGEKVFLECVQDMDHENMFWYRQDPGLGLRLIYFSYDVKMKEKGDIPEGYSVSREKKERFSLILESASTNQTSMYLCASSLMGTGAGDTEAFFGQGTRLTVV.